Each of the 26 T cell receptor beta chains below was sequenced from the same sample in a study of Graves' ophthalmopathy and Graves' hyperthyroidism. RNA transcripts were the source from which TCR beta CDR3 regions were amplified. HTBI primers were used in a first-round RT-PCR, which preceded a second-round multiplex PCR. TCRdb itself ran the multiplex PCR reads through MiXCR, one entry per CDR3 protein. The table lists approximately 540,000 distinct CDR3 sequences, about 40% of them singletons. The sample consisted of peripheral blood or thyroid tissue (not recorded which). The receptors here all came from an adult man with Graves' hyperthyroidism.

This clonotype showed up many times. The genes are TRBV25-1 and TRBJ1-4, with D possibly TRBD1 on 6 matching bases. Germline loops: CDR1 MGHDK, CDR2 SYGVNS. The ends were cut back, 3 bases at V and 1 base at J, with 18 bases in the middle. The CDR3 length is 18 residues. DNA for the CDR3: TGTGCCAGCAGTGATTTCGGTGGACAGACAGGAACTAATGAAAAACTGTTTTTT. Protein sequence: CASSDFGGQTGTNEKLFF.

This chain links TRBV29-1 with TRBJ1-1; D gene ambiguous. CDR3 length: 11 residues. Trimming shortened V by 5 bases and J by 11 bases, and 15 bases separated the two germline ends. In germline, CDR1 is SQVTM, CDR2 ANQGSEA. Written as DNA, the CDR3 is TGCAGCGTTCGCCGTAGACTAGCGGCTTTCTTT. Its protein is CSVRRRLAAFF.

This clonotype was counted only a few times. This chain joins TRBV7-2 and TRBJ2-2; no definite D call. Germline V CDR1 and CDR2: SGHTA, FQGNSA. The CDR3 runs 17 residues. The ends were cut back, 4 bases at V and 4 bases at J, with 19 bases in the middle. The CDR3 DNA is TGTGCCAGCAGCTCAACGACACCGGTACCCTTCACCGGGGAGCTGTTTTTT. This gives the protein CASSSTTPVPFTGELFF.

The DNA for the CDR3 is TGTGCCAGTAGTATTCGGACAGACAATGAGCAGTTCTTC. Its translation: CASSIRTDNEQFF. The gene calls are TRBV19 and TRBJ2-1; a possible D gene is TRBD1 (6 bases). V was cut by 3 bases and J by 5 bases, with 8 bases left in between. This CDR3 contains 13 residues. From germline, CDR1 is LNHDA and CDR2 SQIVND (reference sequence).

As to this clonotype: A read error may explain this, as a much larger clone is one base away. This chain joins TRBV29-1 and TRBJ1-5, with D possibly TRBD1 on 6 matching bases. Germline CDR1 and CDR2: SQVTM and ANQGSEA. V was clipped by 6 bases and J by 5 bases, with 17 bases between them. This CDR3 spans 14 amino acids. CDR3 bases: TGCAGCGTGAGTGACAGGAGAGGAGATCAGCCCCAGCATTTT. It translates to CSVSDRRGDQPQHF.

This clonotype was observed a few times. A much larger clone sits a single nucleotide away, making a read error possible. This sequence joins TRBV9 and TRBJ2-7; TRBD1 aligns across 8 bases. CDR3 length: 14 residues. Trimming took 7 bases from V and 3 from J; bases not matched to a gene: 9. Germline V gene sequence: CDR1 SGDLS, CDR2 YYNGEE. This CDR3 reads CASGFGQGNYEQYF. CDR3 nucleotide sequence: TGTGCCAGCGGCTTCGGACAGGGAAACTACGAGCAGTACTTC.

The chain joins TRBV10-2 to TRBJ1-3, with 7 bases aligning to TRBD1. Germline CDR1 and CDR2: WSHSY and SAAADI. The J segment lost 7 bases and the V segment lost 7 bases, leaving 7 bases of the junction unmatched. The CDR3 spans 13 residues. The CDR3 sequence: CASMGQPPNTIYF. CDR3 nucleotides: TGCGCCAGCATGGGACAGCCCCCGAACACCATATATTTT.

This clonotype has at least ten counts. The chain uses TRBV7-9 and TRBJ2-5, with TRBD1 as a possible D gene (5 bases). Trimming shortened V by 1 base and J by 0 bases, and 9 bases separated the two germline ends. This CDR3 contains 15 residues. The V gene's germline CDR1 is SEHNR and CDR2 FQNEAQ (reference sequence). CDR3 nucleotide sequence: TGTGCCAGCAGCTTAGGACAGATGTACCAAGAGACCCAGTACTTC. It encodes CASSLGQMYQETQYF.

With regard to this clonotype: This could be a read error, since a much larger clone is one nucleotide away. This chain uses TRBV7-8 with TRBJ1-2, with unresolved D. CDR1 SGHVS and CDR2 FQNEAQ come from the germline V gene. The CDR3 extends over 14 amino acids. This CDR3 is CAGRTPGEDYGYTF. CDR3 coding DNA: TGTGCCGGCAGAACCCCCGGGGAGGACTATGGCTACACCTTC.

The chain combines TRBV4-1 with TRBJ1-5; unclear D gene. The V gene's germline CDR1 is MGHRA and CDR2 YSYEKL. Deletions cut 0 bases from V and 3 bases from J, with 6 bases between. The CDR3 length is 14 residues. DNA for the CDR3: TGCGCCAGCAGCCAAGAGACGACCAATCAGCCCCAGCATTTT. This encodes CASSQETTNQPQHF.

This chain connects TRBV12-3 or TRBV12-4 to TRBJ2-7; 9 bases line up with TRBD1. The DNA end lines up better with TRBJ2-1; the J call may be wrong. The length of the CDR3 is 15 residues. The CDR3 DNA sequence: TGTGCCAGCACCGACAGGGGGGTGGGAGAAAATGAGCAGTTCTTC. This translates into CASTDRGVGENEQFF.

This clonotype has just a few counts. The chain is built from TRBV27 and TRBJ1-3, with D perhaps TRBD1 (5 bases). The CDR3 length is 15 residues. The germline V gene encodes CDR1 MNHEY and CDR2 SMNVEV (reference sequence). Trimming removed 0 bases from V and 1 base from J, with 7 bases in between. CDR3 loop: CASSLSGRSGNTIYF. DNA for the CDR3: TGTGCCAGCAGTTTATCGGGACGGTCTGGAAACACCATATATTTT.

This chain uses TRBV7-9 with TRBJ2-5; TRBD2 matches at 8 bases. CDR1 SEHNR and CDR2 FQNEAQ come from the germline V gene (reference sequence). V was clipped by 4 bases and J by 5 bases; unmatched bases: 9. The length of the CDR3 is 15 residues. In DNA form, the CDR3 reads TGTGCCAGCAGCTATCCCGGGAGGGCCGAGGAGACCCAGTACTTC. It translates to CASSYPGRAEETQYF.

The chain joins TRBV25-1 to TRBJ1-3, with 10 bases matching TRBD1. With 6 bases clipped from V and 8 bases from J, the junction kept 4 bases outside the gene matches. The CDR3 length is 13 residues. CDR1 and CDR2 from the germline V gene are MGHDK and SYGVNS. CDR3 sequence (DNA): TGTGCCAGCAGCGAAGGGACAGGGGACACCATATATTTT. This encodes CASSEGTGDTIYF.

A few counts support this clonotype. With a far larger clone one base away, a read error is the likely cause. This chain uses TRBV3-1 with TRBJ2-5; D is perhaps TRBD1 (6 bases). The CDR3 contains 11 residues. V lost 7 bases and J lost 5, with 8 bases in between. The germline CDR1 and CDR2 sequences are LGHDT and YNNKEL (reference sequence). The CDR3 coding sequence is TGTGCCAGCACCCAGGGGGAGACCCAGTACTTC. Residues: CASTQGETQYF.

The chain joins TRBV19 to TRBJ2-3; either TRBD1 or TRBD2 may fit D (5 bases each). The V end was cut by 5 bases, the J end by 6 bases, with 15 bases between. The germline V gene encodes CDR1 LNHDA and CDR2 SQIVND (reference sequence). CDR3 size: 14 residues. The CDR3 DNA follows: TGTGCCAGTAGTGCCGCCGGGACCGCCGATACGCAGTATTTT. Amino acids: CASSAAGTADTQYF. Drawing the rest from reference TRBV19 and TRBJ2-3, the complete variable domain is DGGITQSPKYLFRKEGQNVTLSCEQNLNHDAMYWYRQDPGQGLRLIYYSQIVNDFQKGDIAEGYSVSREKKESFPLTVTSAQKNPTAFYLCASSAAGTADTQYFGPGTRLTVL.

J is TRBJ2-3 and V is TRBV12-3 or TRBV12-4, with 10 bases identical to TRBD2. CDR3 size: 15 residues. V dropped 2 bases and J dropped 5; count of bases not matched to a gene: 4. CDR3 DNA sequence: TGTGCCAGCAGTTTATCGGCTAGCGGGAGAGATACGCAGTATTTT. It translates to CASSLSASGRDTQYF.

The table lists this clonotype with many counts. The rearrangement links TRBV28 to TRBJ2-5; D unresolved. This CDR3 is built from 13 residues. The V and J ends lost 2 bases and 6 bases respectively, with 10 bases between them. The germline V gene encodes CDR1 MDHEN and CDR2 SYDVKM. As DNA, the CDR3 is TGTGCCAGCAGTTTAGGGCGCCAGAAGACCCAGTACTTC. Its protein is CASSLGRQKTQYF.

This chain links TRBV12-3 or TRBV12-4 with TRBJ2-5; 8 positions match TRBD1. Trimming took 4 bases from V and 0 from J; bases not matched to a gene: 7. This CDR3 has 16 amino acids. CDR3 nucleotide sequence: TGTGCCAGCAGTTACAGGGGGACGGATTACCAAGAGACCCAGTACTTC. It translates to CASSYRGTDYQETQYF.

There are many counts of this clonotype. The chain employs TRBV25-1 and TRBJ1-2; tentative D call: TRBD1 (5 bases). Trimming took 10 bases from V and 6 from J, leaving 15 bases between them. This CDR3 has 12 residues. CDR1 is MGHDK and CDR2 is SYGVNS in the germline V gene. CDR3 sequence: CAIEVQGDGYTF. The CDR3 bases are TGTGCCATCGAGGTTCAGGGTGATGGCTACACCTTC.

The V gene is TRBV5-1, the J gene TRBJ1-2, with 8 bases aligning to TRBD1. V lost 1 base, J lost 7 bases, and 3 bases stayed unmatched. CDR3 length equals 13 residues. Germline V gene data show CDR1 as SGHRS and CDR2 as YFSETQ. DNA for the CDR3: TGCGCCAGCAGCTTGAGGACAGGGCTTGGCTACACCTTC. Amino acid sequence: CASSLRTGLGYTF.

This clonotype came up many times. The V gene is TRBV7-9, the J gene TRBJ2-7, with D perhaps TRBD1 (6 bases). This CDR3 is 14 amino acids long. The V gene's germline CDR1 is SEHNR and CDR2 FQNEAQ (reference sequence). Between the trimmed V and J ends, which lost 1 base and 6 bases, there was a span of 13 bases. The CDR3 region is CASSLGSGVLEQYF. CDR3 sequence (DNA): TGTGCCAGCAGCTTAGGTTCAGGGGTCCTCGAGCAGTACTTC.

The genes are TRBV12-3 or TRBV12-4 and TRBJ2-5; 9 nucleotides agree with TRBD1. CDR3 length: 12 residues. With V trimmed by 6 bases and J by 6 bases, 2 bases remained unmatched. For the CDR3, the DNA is TGTGCCAGCAGGACAGGGGGACAGACCCAGTACTTC. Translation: CASRTGGQTQYF.

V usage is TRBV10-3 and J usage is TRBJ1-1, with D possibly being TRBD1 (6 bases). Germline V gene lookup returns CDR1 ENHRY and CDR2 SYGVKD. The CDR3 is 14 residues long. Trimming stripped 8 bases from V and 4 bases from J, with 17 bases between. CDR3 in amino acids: CAIVRGWGATEAFF. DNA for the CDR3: TGTGCCATCGTTCGGGGGTGGGGGGCCACTGAAGCTTTCTTT.

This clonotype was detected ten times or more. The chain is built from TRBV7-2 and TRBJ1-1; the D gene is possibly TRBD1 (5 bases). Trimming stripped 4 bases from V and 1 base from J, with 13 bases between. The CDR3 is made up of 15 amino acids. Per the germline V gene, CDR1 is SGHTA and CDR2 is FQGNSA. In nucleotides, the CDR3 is TGTGCCAGCAGCTCGTTTCCGGGGGGGAACACTGAAGCTTTCTTT. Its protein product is CASSSFPGGNTEAFF.

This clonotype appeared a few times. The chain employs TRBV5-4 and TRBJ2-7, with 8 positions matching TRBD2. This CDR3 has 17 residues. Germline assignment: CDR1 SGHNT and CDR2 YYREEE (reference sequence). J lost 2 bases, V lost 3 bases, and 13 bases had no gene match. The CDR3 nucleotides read TGTGCCAGCAGCTCCCCTCTTCTAGCGGGTGACGCCTACGAGCAGTACTTC. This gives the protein CASSSPLLAGDAYEQYF.